The 8 T cell receptor beta chains presented below share a single source sample, sequenced in a study of persistence of HIV-infected CD4 T cells. No antigen is known for these receptors. Cells were stimulated with overlapping HIV-1 Gag 15-mer peptides. CD40L/CD69 double-negative CD45RO-high memory CD4+ T cells were collected. The immunoSEQ assay was version 4, run in survey mode. The repertoire was sequenced with immunoSEQ multiplex PCR; TCRdb's copy has only in-frame clones and lacks some. The data contain roughly 60,000 clones, 70% to 75% of them singletons. Source: CD4+ T cells sorted from PBMCs after roughly 18-hour stimulation, taken from a patient who received antiretroviral therapy. Every receptor here comes from an adult man with HIV who was CMV-seropositive.

The rearrangement joins TRBV6-5 to TRBJ1-1, with TRBD1 matching over 8 bases. The CDR3 is 15 amino acids. Germline CDR1 is MNHEY and CDR2 is SVGAGI. Trimming at V came to 7 bases and at J to 1 base, leaving 8 bases not matched to a gene. The CDR3 DNA reads TGTGCCAGCACGTATTCGGGGACAGGGAACACTGAAGCTTTCTTT. It translates to CASTYSGTGNTEAFF.

The chain joins TRBV2 to TRBJ2-1, with 10 bases lining up with TRBD2. The CDR3 covers 16 residues. V lost 5 bases and J lost 5; bases outside the gene matches: 9. Germline assignment: CDR1 SNHLY and CDR2 FYNNEI. CDR3 nucleotide sequence: TGTGCCAGCAGTCTCATAGGGACTAGCGTAAACAATGAGCAGTTCTTC. Amino acid sequence: CASSLIGTSVNNEQFF. The complete variable domain, with remaining parts taken from reference TRBV2 and TRBJ2-1, reads EPEVTQTPSHQVTQMGQEVILRCVPISNHLYFYWYRQILGQKVEFLVSFYNNEISEKSEIFDDQFSVERPDGSNFTLKIRSTKLEDSAMYFCASSLIGTSVNNEQFFGPGTRLTVL.

The chain uses TRBV6-6 and TRBJ1-4; TRBD1 might be the D (6 bases). This CDR3 has 15 amino acids. Germline CDR1 reads MNHNY; CDR2 reads SVGAGI (reference sequence). The ends were cut back, 5 bases at V and 8 bases at J, with 18 bases in the middle. In DNA, the CDR3 is TGTGCCAGCAGTGGATTAGGGGGGGAAGGAGAAAAACTGTTTTTT. It codes for CASSGLGGEGEKLFF.

This clone was observed a handful of times. The chain couples TRBV4-1 to TRBJ2-7; D unclear. The CDR3 runs to 15 residues. Looked up from germline, CDR1 is MGHRA and CDR2 is YSYEKL. V dropped 1 base and J dropped 4 bases, with 14 bases sitting between them. The CDR3 sequence is CASSQVFLGLYEQYF. The CDR3 bases are TGCGCCAGCAGCCAAGTCTTCCTCGGGCTATACGAGCAGTACTTC.

The rearrangement links TRBV11-3 to TRBJ2-7; 7 nucleotides agree with TRBD1. Looked up from germline, CDR1 is SGHNT and CDR2 is YENEEA. The CDR3 loop spans 14 amino acids. V shed 5 bases and J 1 base; nucleotides not matched to a gene: 5. CDR3 in DNA: TGTGCCAGCAGCCCCGGGACAGTTTCCTACGAGCAGTACTTC. It yields the protein CASSPGTVSYEQYF.

DNA for the CDR3: TGTGCCAGCAGTGAAGAGCGGACCTATGGCTACACCTTC. It yields the protein CASSEERTYGYTF. This chain uses TRBV6-1 with TRBJ1-2; D is undetermined. Germline CDR1 MNHNS, CDR2 SASEGT. The CDR3 extends over 13 amino acids. Trimming removed 1 base from V and 4 bases from J, with 7 bases in between.

The chain is built from TRBV11-2 and TRBJ1-6; 7 bases line up with TRBD1. CDR1 is SGHAT, CDR2 FQNNGV, per germline. J lost 10 bases, V lost 5 bases, and 11 bases had no gene match. The length of the CDR3 is 15 residues. CDR3 bases: TGTGCCAGCAGCGGGGAGGGGACAGAGAGATCACCCCTCCACTTT. This codes for CASSGEGTERSPLHF. The variable domain in full, with the rest retrieved from reference TRBV11-2 and TRBJ1-6, is EAGVAQSPRYKIIEKRQSVAFWCNPISGHATLYWYQQILGQGPKLLIQFQNNGVVDDSQLPKDRFSAERLKGVDSTLKIQPAKLEDSAVYLCASSGEGTERSPLHFGNGTRLTVT.

The gene calls are TRBV5-4 and TRBJ2-1; D is unresolved. V lost 0 bases to trimming and J lost 9 bases, with 13 bases between them. The CDR3 is made up of 14 amino acids. Germline V lookup: CDR1 SGHNT, CDR2 YYREEE (reference sequence). CDR3 bases: TGTGCCAGCAGCTTGGGGACCAACCCAGGTGAGCAGTTCTTC. It yields the protein CASSLGTNPGEQFF.